Here is one T cell receptor (beta chain) with its context. Antigen unknown. Trimming stripped 4 bases from V and 2 bases from J, with 14 bases between. The CDR3 spans 15 residues. The germline CDR1 and CDR2 sequences are KGHDR and SFDVKD. This specimen comes from a study of early T cells in non-severe SARS-CoV-2 infection. Study conclusions and caveats: There was a bias toward anti-spike CD8 responses in VDJdb matching, which missed private and CD4 specificities.

Unique molecular identifiers were added to individual cDNA molecules. TCRdb independently ran MiXCR on the 5' RACE reads; one entry per CDR3 protein. The table lists about 43,000 distinct CDR3 sequences, roughly 10% of them singletons. V gene TRBV24-1 combines with J gene TRBJ2-7; TRBD1 is a possible D gene (6 bases). Input material: whole blood. The TCR was taken from an adult who was a healthcare worker with PCR-confirmed SARS-CoV-2 infection or an uninfected control (not recorded which). The CDR3, as DNA: TGTGCCACCAGTGACCCTTGGACAGTTGCCTACGAGCAGTACTTC. The encoded protein is CATSDPWTVAYEQYF.